Below are 4 T cell receptor beta chains sequenced from a single sample in a study of regulatory T cells in long-lasting Graves disease (dated by TCRdb to 2020 to 2023). In the paper's terms, the time point label means: newly diagnosed GD, antithyroid drugs for less than 3 months. For both TCR sequencing and RNA sequencing, RNA was extracted from PBMCs using TRIzol. Receptors were amplified or captured by multiplex PCR. These reads were obtained on an Illumina HiSeq 4000. To build TCR beta libraries, CDR3 regions were amplified by Arm-PCR using iRepertoire HTBI primers. Clones were called with MiXCR by TCRdb after fastp trimmed the public reads at Q25, and only in-frame beta chains were retained. Each entry is one CDR3 protein sequence, shown with its most common DNA and genes. This sample gives 250,000 to 300,000 distinct CDR3 sequences in total; 15% to 20% of them show up just once. Jointly, the top ten make up approximately 14% of the sample.

These data also formed part of another study, on T cells in Graves' hyperthyroidism and ophthalmopathy.

Here the sequenced sample was peripheral blood mononuclear cells (PBMCs), taken at new diagnosis, from a patient treated with antithyroid drugs. These receptors were taken from a woman aged 25 to 39 with Graves disease. Donor details come from another sample of the same person, matched by shared clones.

The sample holds many counts of this clonotype. This chain connects TRBV9 to TRBJ2-3; TRBD2 agrees at 8 bases. The CDR3 is 15 residues long. The V gene end was trimmed by 6 bases and the J gene end by 2 bases; junction bases not matched to a gene: 8. CDR1 and CDR2 from the germline V gene are SGDLS and YYNGEE. The CDR3 coding sequence is TGTGCCAGCACTTCAACTAGCGGCCTCACAGATACGCAGTATTTT. This translates into CASTSTSGLTDTQYF. Full variable domain (outside the CDR3, taken from reference TRBV9 and TRBJ2-3): DSGVTQTPKHLITATGQRVTLRCSPRSGDLSVYWYQQSLDQGLQFLIQYYNGEERAKGNILERFSAQQFPDLHSELNLSSLELGDSALYFCASTSTSGLTDTQYFGPGTRLTVL.

This clonotype was recorded a few times. V and J are TRBV20-1 and TRBJ1-6; possibly TRBD1 for D (6 bases). CDR3 size: 15 residues. Looked up from germline, CDR1 is DFQATT and CDR2 is SNEGSKA (reference sequence). The germline V and J ends were trimmed by 3 bases and 6 bases, with 15 bases remaining between them. This CDR3 reads CSASSGASSNSPLHF. The CDR3 DNA sequence: TGCAGTGCTAGCTCGGGGGCATCGAGTAATTCACCCCTCCACTTT.

This chain connects TRBV7-9 to TRBJ2-1; TRBD1 is a possible D gene (6 bases). The CDR3 spans 14 residues. Germline loops: CDR1 SEHNR, CDR2 FQNEAQ (reference sequence). V lost 4 bases and J lost 8, with 15 bases in between. CDR3 amino acids: CASSSLNRVYEQFF. The CDR3, as DNA: TGTGCCAGCAGCTCCTTAAACAGGGTCTATGAGCAGTTCTTC.

This clonotype was seen repeatedly, ten times or more. The chain combines TRBV29-1 with TRBJ2-3, with 9 bases that match TRBD2. Germline V gene data show CDR1 as SQVTM and CDR2 as ANQGSEA. CDR3 length equals 13 residues. CDR3 sequence reads: CSWVAGGTDTQYF. The CDR3 DNA reads as TGCAGTTGGGTAGCGGGGGGCACAGATACGCAGTATTTT.